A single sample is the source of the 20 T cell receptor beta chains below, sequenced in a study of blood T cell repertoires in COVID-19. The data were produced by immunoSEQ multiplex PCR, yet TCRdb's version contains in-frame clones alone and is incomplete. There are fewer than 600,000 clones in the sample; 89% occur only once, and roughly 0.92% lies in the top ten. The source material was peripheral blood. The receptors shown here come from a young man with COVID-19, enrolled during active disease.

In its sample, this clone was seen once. CDR3 amino acids: CASSGQGWDTQYF. The CDR3 region has the DNA TGTGCCAGCAGTGGGCAGGGGTGGGATACGCAGTATTTT. The chain carries TRBV2 and TRBJ2-3; D perhaps matches TRBD1 (6 bases). Trimming stripped 4 bases from V and 6 bases from J, with 11 bases between. This CDR3 is 13 amino acids long. CDR1 is SNHLY and CDR2 is FYNNEI in the germline V gene.

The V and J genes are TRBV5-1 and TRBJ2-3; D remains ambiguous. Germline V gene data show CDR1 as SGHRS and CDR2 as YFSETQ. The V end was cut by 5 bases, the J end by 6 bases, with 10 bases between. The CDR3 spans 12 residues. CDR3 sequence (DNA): TGCGCCAGCAGTTTTACCGGGGATACGCAGTATTTT. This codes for CASSFTGDTQYF.

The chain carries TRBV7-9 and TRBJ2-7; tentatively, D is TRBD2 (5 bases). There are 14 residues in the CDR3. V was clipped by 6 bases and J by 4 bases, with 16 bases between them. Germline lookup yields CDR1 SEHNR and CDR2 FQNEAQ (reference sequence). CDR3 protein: CASSFRGVSYEQYF. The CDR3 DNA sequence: TGTGCCAGCAGTTTTCGGGGTGTTTCGTACGAGCAGTACTTC.

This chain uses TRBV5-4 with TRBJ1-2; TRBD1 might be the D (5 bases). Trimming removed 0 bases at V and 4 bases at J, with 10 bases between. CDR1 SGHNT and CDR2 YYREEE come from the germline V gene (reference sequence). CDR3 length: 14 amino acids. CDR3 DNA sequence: TGTGCCAGCAGCTTGGGGGGGGTGGTCTATGGCTACACCTTC. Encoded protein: CASSLGGVVYGYTF.

The CDR3 spells CASSLAGLAPPPYF. The CDR3 nucleotides read TGTGCCAGCAGCTTAGCGGGACTAGCTCCCCCCCCGTACTTC. This chain joins TRBV7-2 and TRBJ2-5; 9 nucleotides agree with TRBD2. V lost 0 bases, J lost 13 bases, and 9 bases stayed unmatched. The CDR3 runs 14 residues. Germline values: CDR1 SGHTA, CDR2 FQGNSA.

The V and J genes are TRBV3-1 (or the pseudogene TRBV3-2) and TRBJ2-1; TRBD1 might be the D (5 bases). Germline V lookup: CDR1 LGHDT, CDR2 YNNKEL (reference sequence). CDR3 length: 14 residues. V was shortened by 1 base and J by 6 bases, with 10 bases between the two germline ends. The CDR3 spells CASSQGRVGNEQFF. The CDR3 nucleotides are TGTGCCAGCAGCCAAGGCAGGGTGGGCAATGAGCAGTTCTTC.

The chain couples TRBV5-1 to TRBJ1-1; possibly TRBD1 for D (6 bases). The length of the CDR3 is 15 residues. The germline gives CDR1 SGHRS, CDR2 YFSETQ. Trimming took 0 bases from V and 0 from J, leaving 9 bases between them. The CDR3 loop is CASSLAGGLNTEAFF. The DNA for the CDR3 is TGCGCCAGCAGCTTGGCGGGGGGGCTGAACACTGAAGCTTTCTTT.

The chain's CDR3 is CASSQVLAGGHDEQYF. The CDR3, as DNA: TGCGCCAGCAGCCAAGTACTAGCGGGGGGGCATGACGAGCAGTACTTC. V is TRBV4-1 and J is TRBJ2-7; 13 nucleotides line up with TRBD2. Looked up from germline, CDR1 is MGHRA and CDR2 is YSYEKL. Trimming removed 1 base from V and 5 bases from J; junction bases left unmatched: 5. This CDR3 is built from 16 residues.

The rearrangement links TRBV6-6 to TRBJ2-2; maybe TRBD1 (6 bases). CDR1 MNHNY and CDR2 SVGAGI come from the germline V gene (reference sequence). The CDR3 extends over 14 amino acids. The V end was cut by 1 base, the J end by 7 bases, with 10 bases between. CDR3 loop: CASSYWTDNGELFF. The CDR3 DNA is TGTGCCAGCAGTTACTGGACAGACAACGGGGAGCTGTTTTTT.

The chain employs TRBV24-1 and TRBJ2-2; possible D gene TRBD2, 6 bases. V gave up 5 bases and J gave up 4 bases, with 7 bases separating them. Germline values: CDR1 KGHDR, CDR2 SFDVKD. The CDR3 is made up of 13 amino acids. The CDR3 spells CATSAGVTGELFF. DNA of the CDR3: TGTGCCACCAGTGCGGGAGTCACCGGGGAGCTGTTTTTT.

The CDR3 reads CASRAGEEEKLFF. CDR3 nucleotides: TGTGCCAGCAGGGCGGGCGAGGAAGAAAAACTGTTTTTT. This chain joins TRBV2 and TRBJ1-4; D unclear. V was trimmed by 6 bases and J by 8 bases, leaving 13 bases between them. The CDR3 sequence is 13 residues long. CDR1 SNHLY and CDR2 FYNNEI come from the germline V gene.

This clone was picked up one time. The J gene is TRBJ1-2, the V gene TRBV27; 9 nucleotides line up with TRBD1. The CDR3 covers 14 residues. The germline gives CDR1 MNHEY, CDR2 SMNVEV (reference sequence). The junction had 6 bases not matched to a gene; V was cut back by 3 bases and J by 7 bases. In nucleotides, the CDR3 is TGTGCCAGCAGTTTTGGGACAGGGCATTCTGGCTACACCTTC. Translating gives CASSFGTGHSGYTF.

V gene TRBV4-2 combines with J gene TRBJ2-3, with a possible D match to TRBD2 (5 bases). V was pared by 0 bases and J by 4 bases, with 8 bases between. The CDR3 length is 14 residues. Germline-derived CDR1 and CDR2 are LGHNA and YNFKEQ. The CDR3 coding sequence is TGTGCCAGCAGCCAAGAACTAGTGGCAGATACGCAGTATTTT. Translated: CASSQELVADTQYF.

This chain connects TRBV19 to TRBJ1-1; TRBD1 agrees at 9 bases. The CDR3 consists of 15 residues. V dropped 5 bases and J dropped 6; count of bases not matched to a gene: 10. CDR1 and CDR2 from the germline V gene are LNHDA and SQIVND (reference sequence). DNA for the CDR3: TGTGCCAGTAGTCCCCCCGGGACAGGGTTCTCTGAAGCTTTCTTT. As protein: CASSPPGTGFSEAFF.

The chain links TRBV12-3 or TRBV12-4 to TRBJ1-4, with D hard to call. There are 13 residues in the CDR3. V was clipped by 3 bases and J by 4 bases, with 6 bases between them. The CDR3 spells CASSFANNEKLFF. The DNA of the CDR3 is TGTGCCAGCAGTTTTGCGAATAATGAAAAACTGTTTTTT.

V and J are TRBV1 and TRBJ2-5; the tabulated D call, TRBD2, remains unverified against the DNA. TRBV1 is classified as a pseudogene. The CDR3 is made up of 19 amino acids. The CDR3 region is CTSSQDRSSPPLYQETQYF. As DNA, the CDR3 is TGCACCAGCAGCCAAGATCGGTCTAGCCCTCCCCTGTACCAAGAGACCCAGTACTTC.

As DNA, the CDR3 is TGCGCCAGCAGCTTGGGAGCGGGGGGGCCCGCGAACACCGGGGAGCTGTTTTTT. It specifies CASSLGAGGPANTGELFF. The chain is built from TRBV5-1 and TRBJ2-2; 10 nucleotides match TRBD2. Germline CDR1 reads SGHRS; CDR2 reads YFSETQ. This CDR3 comprises 18 residues. Trimming removed 0 bases from V and 0 bases from J; junction bases left unmatched: 5.

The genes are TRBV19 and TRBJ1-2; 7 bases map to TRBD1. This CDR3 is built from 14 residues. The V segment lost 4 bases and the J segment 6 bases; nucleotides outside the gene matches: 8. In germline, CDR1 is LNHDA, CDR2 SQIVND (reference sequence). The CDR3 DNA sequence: TGTGCCAGTAGTACAATGGGACAGTCCGATGGCTACACCTTC. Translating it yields CASSTMGQSDGYTF.

This chain's CDR3 is CATSRDLGAGAHNEQFF. The CDR3 coding sequence is TGTGCCACCAGCAGAGATCTTGGGGCGGGAGCCCACAATGAGCAGTTCTTC. V gene TRBV15 combines with J gene TRBJ2-1, with 7 bases matching TRBD2. CDR1 and CDR2 from the germline V gene are LNHNV and YYDKDF (reference sequence). V shed 0 bases and J 5 bases; nucleotides not matched to a gene: 10. This CDR3 comprises 17 residues.

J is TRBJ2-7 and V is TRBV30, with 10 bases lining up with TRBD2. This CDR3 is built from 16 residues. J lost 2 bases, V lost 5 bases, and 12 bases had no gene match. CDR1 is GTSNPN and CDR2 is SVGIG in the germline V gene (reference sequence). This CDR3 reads CAWGGYGLAVTYEQYF. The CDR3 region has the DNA TGTGCCTGGGGAGGTTACGGACTAGCGGTAACCTACGAGCAGTACTTC.